This TCR beta chain is drawn from a study of OX40 agonist ivuxolimab in advanced cancers. At the level of the study: Patients received ivuxolimab, an agonistic anti-OX40 (CD134) antibody. Among those treated, three patients had partial responses, one with hepatocellular carcinoma and two with cutaneous melanoma. The mean age was roughly 60 years, ranging from about 20 to 90, with around four fifths of participants male. Ivuxolimab, which patients received intravenously every 2 weeks, was dosed at 0.01 to 10 mg/kg.

CDR3 size: 15 residues. Trimming left V 3 bases short and J 1 base short, with 12 bases between. The germline V gene has CDR1 SGHVS and CDR2 FQNEAQ. Produced via immunoSEQ multiplex PCR; TCRdb's table is partial and in-frame only. The sample lists 90,000 to 100,000 clones; roughly 88% were seen once. The sample consisted of CD4+ or CD8+ T cells sorted from blood, taken in a trial of the OX40 agonist ivuxolimab. The rearrangement links TRBV7-8 to TRBJ1-2, with TRBD1 as a possible D gene (6 bases). This sequence was found in an adult with an advanced solid tumor such as melanoma, head and neck, liver or kidney cancer. The CDR3 protein is CASSFQGTGNYGYTF. CDR3 sequence (DNA): TGTGCCAGCAGCTTCCAGGGGACCGGTAACTATGGCTACACCTTC.